The TCR beta chain under discussion was sequenced for a study of PD-1 blockade in classical Hodgkin lymphoma. The study's findings and limits: Healthy donors were reported to have higher baseline TCR diversity than newly diagnosed patients. CD4+ TCR diversity rose significantly by C4D1, and CD8+ TCR diversity did not.

Relapse was seen in all patients after autologous stem cell transplantation, and brentuximab vedotin exposure was variable. TCRdb's table, derived via immunoSEQ multiplex PCR, lists solely in-frame clones and lacks some. The data contain more than 20,000 clones, 86% of them singletons. V was pared by 4 bases and J by 2 bases, with 8 bases of the junction left unmatched. CDR1 is MNHEY, CDR2 SVGAGI, per germline. There are 16 residues in the CDR3. Concerning this clone itself: The antigen is not known.

The source was peripheral blood mononuclear cells (PBMCs), collected at baseline. V and J are TRBV6-5 and TRBJ2-3; 8 bases line up with TRBD1. This sequence originates from a human donor with classical Hodgkin lymphoma. CDR3 DNA: TGTGCCAGCAGTTCGACAGGGGCTACCTTCACAGATACGCAGTATTTT. Protein sequence: CASSSTGATFTDTQYF.